The next 7 T cell receptor beta chains were all read from a single sample in a study of blood T cell repertoires in COVID-19. Sequenced by immunoSEQ multiplex PCR; TCRdb stores in-frame clones only, minus some. The profile shows hundreds of thousands of clones, around 83% of them singletons. The sample consisted of peripheral blood. Source of these receptors: a man older than 75 with acute or convalescent COVID-19.

J is TRBJ2-5 and V is TRBV5-1; TRBD2 aligns across 10 bases. CDR1 is SGHRS and CDR2 is YFSETQ in the germline V gene. J gave up 4 bases and V 4 bases, and 10 bases lay outside the gene matches. The CDR3 loop spans 16 amino acids. CDR3 sequence (DNA): TGCGCCAGCAGCCCATTAGCGGGAGGTAGTAGAGAGACCCAGTACTTC. This sequence encodes CASSPLAGGSRETQYF.

This chain uses TRBV19 with TRBJ1-1; TRBD1 is a possible D gene (6 bases). Trimming removed 5 bases at V and 1 base at J, with 11 bases between. This CDR3 spans 14 amino acids. Germline V gene sequence: CDR1 LNHDA, CDR2 SQIVND (reference sequence). The CDR3 coding sequence is TGTGCCAGTAGTCACAGGGAACCGAACACTGAAGCTTTCTTT. It codes for CASSHREPNTEAFF.

This chain links TRBV7-3 with TRBJ2-1, with D tentatively TRBD2 (6 bases). Germline loops: CDR1 SGHTA, CDR2 FQGTGA. The CDR3 has 14 amino acids. V lost 0 bases, J lost 10 bases, and 13 bases lay in between. The CDR3 protein is CASSLTSVGREQFF. The CDR3 DNA follows: TGTGCCAGCAGCTTAACGAGTGTTGGGAGGGAGCAGTTCTTC.

This sequence joins TRBV5-1 and TRBJ1-4; D unresolved. The CDR3 has 13 residues. V was trimmed by 4 bases and J by 5 bases, leaving 9 bases between them. Looked up from germline, CDR1 is SGHRS and CDR2 is YFSETQ. CDR3 in DNA: TGCGCCAGCAGCACCAGGCTGAATGAAAAACTGTTTTTT. Encoded protein: CASSTRLNEKLFF. The entire variable domain, with the rest obtained from reference TRBV5-1 and TRBJ1-4, is as follows: KAGVTQTPRYLIKTRGQQVTLSCSPISGHRSVSWYQQTPGQGLQFLFEYFSETQRNKGNFPGRFSGRQFSNSRSEMNVSTLELGDSALYLCASSTRLNEKLFFGSGTQLSVL.

This clone has just one count. This rearrangement joins TRBV6-5 to TRBJ1-2; possibly TRBD1 for D (6 bases). The germline V and J ends were trimmed by 2 bases and 2 bases, with 12 bases remaining between them. Germline CDR1 reads MNHEY; CDR2 reads SVGAGI. CDR3 length: 15 residues. This CDR3 is CASSYHRDGNYGYTF. The CDR3 region has the DNA TGTGCCAGCAGTTACCACAGGGATGGCAACTATGGCTACACCTTC.

The V and J genes are TRBV5-1 and TRBJ2-7, with TRBD2 matching 8 bases. The ends lost 2 bases at V and 2 bases at J; junction bases unmatched: 9. The CDR3 covers 16 residues. Per the germline V gene, CDR1 is SGHRS and CDR2 is YFSETQ. The CDR3 bases are TGCGCCAGCAGCTTAGCCCCCGGGACTAGAACCTACGAGCAGTACTTC. It translates to CASSLAPGTRTYEQYF.

The chain's CDR3 is CASSWDREDEQYF. CDR3 nucleotide sequence: TGTGCCAGCAGCTGGGACAGGGAGGACGAGCAGTACTTC. The V and J genes are TRBV7-3 and TRBJ2-7, with TRBD1 identical over 9 bases. The germline gives CDR1 SGHTA, CDR2 FQGTGA. The CDR3 loop spans 13 amino acids. Trimming cost V 4 bases and J 5 bases; bases outside gene matches: 3.